The 9 T cell receptor beta chains presented below share a single source sample, sequenced in a study of blood T cell repertoires in COVID-19 (dated by TCRdb to 2018 to 2020). The library was prepared using the immunoSEQ multiplex PCR assay. This is the immuneACCESS table as TCRdb keeps it, with only in-frame sequences that have V and J called. A part of the clones is gone; compared with another copy, unresolved V genes explain less than half, and the rest is unexplained. In all, the sample holds about 180,000 clones, and 83% of those were seen once. The ten top clones hold 6% to 8.5% of the sample. Material: peripheral blood. Receptors were obtained from a woman in her sixties or seventies with COVID-19, enrolled during active disease.

The chain recombines TRBV4-3 with TRBJ2-2, with unresolved D. This CDR3 comprises 14 residues. Trimming took 5 bases from V and 4 from J, leaving 11 bases between them. Germline CDR1 reads LGHNA; CDR2 reads YSLEER. The CDR3 loop is CASSRRRGTGELFF. Here the CDR3 DNA reads TGCGCCAGCAGCAGAAGGAGAGGCACCGGGGAGCTGTTTTTT.

The sample holds many counts of this clone. CDR3 nucleotide sequence: TGTGCCAGCAGTGAATATAGGCAGGGGAACTATGGCTACACCTTC. Residues: CASSEYRQGNYGYTF. This chain links TRBV6-1 with TRBJ1-2; tentative D call: TRBD1 (6 bases). The CDR3 sequence is 15 residues long. The V and J ends lost 2 bases and 2 bases respectively, with 12 bases between them. The germline CDR1 and CDR2 sequences are MNHNS and SASEGT.

The rearrangement uses TRBV5-5 and TRBJ2-3, with 13 positions matching TRBD2. This CDR3 is 19 amino acids long. Germline CDR1 SGHKS, CDR2 YYEKEE (reference sequence). J was trimmed by 0 bases and V by 3 bases; bases with no gene match: 10. The CDR3 loop is CASSSELAGGTTSTDTQYF. CDR3 sequence (DNA): TGTGCCAGCAGCTCCGAACTAGCGGGAGGGACGACTAGCACAGATACGCAGTATTTT.

The rearrangement joins TRBV9 to TRBJ2-2; 10 bases fit TRBD1. V shed 4 bases, J shed 1 base, and the junction held 4 bases outside the gene matches. The germline V gene has CDR1 SGDLS and CDR2 YYNGEE. The length of the CDR3 is 16 residues. CDR3 in DNA: TGTGCCAGCAGCCACGGGACAGGGGTGAACACCGGGGAGCTGTTTTTT. Protein: CASSHGTGVNTGELFF. Supplemented by reference TRBV9 and TRBJ2-2, the full variable domain reads DSGVTQTPKHLITATGQRVTLRCSPRSGDLSVYWYQQSLDQGLQFLIQYYNGEERAKGNILERFSAQQFPDLHSELNLSSLELGDSALYFCASSHGTGVNTGELFFGEGSRLTVL.

The chain has TRBV3-1 (or the pseudogene TRBV3-2) and TRBJ2-1; D gene ambiguous. V was cut by 1 base and J by 4 bases, with 8 bases left in between. The CDR3 totals 14 residues. Germline values: CDR1 LGHDT, CDR2 YNNKEL (reference sequence). In nucleotides, the CDR3 is TGTGCCAGCAGCCAAGGGTCAGTTTACAATGAGCAGTTCTTC. This gives the protein CASSQGSVYNEQFF.

This sequence joins TRBV5-8 and TRBJ1-1, with no clear D. CDR3 size: 14 residues. The ends were cut back, 0 bases at V and 3 bases at J, with 9 bases in the middle. From germline, CDR1 is SGHTS and CDR2 YDEGEE. CDR3 DNA: TGTGCCAGCAGCTTGGGAGTGACACACACTGAAGCTTTCTTT. Residues: CASSLGVTHTEAFF.

V usage is TRBV5-5 and J usage is TRBJ1-4; D uncertain. The CDR3 is 17 amino acids. Trimming removed 0 bases at V and 4 bases at J, with 16 bases between. The germline CDR1 and CDR2 sequences are SGHKS and YYEKEE (reference sequence). For the CDR3, the DNA is TGTGCCAGCAGCTTGGCCGGTCTAGGCTCCATTAATGAAAAACTGTTTTTT. It yields the protein CASSLAGLGSINEKLFF.

V gene TRBV5-6 combines with J gene TRBJ2-7, with 15 bases matching TRBD2. Per the germline V gene, CDR1 is SGHDT and CDR2 is YYEEEE. There are 16 residues in the CDR3. V lost 5 bases and J lost 4; bases outside the gene matches: 7. CDR3 residues: CASRLTGTSGRYEQYF. CDR3 nucleotide sequence: TGTGCCAGCAGGCTGACGGGGACTAGCGGGAGGTACGAGCAGTACTTC. Based on the CDR3 plus reference TRBV5-6 and TRBJ2-7, the full variable domain is DAGVTQSPTHLIKTRGQQVTLRCSPKSGHDTVSWYQQALGQGPQFIFQYYEEEERQRGNFPDRFSGHQFPNYSSELNVNALLLGDSALYLCASRLTGTSGRYEQYFGPGTRLTVT.

This clone was observed once. The rearrangement links TRBV5-1 to TRBJ2-7; D is ambiguous. Germline CDR1 SGHRS, CDR2 YFSETQ. The CDR3 extends over 12 amino acids. V lost 4 bases and J 2 bases, leaving 7 bases between the germline ends. The CDR3, as DNA: TGCGCCAGCAGCGATCTAACCTACGAGCAGTACTTC. Translating gives CASSDLTYEQYF.